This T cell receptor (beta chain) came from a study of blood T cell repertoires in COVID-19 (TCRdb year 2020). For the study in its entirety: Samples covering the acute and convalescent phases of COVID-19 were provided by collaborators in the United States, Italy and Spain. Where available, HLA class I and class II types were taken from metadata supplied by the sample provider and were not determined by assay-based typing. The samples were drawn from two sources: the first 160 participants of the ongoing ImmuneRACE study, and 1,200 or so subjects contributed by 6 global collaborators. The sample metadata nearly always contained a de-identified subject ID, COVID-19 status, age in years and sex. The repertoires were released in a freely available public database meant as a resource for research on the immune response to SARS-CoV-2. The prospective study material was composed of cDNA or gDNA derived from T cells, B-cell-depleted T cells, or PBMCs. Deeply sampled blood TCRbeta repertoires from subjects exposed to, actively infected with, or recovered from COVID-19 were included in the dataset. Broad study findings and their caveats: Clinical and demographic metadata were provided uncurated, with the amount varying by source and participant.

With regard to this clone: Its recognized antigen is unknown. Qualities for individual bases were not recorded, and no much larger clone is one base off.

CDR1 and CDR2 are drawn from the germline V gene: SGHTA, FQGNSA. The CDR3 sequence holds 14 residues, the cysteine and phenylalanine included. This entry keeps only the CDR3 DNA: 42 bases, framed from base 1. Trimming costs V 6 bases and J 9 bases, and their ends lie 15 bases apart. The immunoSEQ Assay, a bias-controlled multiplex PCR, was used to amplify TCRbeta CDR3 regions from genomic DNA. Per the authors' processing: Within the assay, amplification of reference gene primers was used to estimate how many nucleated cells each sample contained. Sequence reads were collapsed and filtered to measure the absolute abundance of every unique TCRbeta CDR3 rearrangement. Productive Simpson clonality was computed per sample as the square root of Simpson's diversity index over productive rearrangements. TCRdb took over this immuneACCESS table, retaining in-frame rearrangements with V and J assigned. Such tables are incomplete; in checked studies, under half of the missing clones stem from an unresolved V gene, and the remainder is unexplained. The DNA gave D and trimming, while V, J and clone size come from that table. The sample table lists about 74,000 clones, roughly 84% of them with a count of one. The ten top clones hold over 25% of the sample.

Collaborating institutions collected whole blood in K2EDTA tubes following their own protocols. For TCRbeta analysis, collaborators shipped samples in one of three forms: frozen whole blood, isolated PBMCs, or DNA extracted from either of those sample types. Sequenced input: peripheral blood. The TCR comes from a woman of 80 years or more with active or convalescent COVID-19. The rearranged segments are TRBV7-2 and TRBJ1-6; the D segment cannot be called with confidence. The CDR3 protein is CASRTGVSASPLHF. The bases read TGTGCCAGCAGGACCGGGGTCTCGGCTTCACCCCTCCACTTT.